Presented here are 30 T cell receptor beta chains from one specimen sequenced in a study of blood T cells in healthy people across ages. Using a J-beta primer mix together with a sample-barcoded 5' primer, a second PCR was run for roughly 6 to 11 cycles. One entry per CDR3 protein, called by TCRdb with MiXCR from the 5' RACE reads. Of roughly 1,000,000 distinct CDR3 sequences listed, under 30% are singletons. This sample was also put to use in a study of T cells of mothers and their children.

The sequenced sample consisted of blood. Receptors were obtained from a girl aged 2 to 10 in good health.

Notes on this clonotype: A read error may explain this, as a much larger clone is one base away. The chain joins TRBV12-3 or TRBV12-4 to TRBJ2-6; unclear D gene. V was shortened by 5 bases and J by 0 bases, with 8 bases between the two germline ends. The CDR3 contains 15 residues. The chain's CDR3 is CASSAVFSGANVLTF. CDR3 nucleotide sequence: TGTGCCAGCAGTGCCGTTTTCTCTGGGGCCAACGTCCTGACTTTC.

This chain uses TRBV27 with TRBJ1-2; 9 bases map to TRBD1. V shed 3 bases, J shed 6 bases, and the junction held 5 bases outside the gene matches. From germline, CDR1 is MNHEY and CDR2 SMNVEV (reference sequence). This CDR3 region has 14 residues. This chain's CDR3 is CASSLLGTGNGYTF. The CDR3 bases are TGTGCCAGCAGTTTGTTAGGGACAGGGAATGGCTACACCTTC.

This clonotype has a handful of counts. The CDR3 DNA is TGTGCCAGCAGGGGGGCCGCAAACTATGGCTACACCTTC. Its translation: CASRGAANYGYTF. This rearrangement joins TRBV25-1 to TRBJ1-2, with a possible D match to TRBD1 (6 bases). This CDR3 spans 13 amino acids. The germline V gene encodes CDR1 MGHDK and CDR2 SYGVNS. V was pared by 6 bases and J by 2 bases, with 10 bases between.

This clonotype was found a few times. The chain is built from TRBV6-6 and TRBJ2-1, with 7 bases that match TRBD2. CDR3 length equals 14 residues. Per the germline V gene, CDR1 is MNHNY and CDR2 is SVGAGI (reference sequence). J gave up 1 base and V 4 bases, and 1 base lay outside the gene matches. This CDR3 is CASSWEGSYNEQFF. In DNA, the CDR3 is TGTGCCAGCAGTTGGGAGGGATCCTACAATGAGCAGTTCTTC.

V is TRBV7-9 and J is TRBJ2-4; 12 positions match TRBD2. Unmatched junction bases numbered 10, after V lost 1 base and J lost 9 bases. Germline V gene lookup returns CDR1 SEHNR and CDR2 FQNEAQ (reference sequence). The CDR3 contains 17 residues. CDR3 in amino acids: CASSLDRTSGNWAIQYF. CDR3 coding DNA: TGTGCCAGCAGCTTAGACCGGACTAGCGGGAATTGGGCCATTCAGTACTTC.

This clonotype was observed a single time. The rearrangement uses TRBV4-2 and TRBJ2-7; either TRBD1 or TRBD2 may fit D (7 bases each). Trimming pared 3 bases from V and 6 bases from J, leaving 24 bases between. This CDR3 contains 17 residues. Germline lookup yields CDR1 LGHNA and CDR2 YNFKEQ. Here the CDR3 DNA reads TGTGCCAGCAGCCAGCCTCAGGGAGGGGGCTTCATCTCCGAGCAGTACTTC. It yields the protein CASSQPQGGGFISEQYF.

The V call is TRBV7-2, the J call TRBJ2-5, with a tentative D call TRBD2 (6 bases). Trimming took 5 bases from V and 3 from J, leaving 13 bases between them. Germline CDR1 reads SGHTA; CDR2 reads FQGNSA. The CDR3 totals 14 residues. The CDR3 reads CASSPPGVKETQYF. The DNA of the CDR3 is TGTGCCAGCAGCCCGCCGGGAGTTAAAGAGACCCAGTACTTC.

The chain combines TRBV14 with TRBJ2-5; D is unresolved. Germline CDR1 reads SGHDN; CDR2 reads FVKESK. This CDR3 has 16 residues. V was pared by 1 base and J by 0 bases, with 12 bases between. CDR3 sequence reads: CASSQGPQAYQETQYF. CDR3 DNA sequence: TGTGCCAGCAGCCAAGGCCCCCAGGCGTACCAAGAGACCCAGTACTTC.

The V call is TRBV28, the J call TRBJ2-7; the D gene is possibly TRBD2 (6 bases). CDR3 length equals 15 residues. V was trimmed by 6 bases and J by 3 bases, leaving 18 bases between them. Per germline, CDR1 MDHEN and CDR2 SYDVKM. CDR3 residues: CASSPRWGGHYEQYF. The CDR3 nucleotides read TGTGCCAGCAGCCCAAGGTGGGGAGGCCACTACGAGCAGTACTTC.

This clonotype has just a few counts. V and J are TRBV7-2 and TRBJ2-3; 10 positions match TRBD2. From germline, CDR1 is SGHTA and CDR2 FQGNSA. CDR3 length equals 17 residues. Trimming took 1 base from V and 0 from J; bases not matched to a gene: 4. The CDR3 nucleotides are TGTGCCAGCAGCTTAGAGCTGACTAGCGGGAGCACAGATACGCAGTATTTT. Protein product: CASSLELTSGSTDTQYF.

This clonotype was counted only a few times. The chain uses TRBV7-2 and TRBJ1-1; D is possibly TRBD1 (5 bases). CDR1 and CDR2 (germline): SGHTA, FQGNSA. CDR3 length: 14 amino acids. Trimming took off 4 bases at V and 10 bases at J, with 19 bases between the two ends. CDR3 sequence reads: CASSYTADSRGAFF. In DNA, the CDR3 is TGTGCCAGCAGCTATACGGCAGACAGTCGTGGAGCTTTCTTT.

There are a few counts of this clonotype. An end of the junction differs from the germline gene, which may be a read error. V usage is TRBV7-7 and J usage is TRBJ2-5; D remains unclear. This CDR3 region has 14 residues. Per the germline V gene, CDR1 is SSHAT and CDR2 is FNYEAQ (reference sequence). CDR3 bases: TGTGCTAGCAGCTTAGTGCTGGACCAAGAGACCCAGTACTTC. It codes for CASSLVLDQETQYF.

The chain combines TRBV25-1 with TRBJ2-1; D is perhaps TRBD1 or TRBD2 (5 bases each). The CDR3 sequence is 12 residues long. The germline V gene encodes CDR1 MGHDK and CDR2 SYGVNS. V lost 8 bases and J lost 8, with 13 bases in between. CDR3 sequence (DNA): TGTGCCAGCGGGTTTGGGGGATATGAGCAGTTCTTC. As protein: CASGFGGYEQFF.

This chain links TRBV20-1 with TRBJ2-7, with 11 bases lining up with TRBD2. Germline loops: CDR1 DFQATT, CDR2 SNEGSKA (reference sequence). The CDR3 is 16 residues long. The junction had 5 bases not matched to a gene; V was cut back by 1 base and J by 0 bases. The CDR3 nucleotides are TGCAGTGCTAGAGGAACTAGCGGGGGAGCCTCCTACGAGCAGTACTTC. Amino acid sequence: CSARGTSGGASYEQYF.

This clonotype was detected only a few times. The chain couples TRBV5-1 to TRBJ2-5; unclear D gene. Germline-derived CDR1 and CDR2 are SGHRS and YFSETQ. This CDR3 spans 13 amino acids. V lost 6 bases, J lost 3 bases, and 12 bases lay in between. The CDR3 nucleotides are TGCGCCAGCAAAAGGGTAGGAGAAGAGACCCAGTACTTC. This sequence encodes CASKRVGEETQYF.

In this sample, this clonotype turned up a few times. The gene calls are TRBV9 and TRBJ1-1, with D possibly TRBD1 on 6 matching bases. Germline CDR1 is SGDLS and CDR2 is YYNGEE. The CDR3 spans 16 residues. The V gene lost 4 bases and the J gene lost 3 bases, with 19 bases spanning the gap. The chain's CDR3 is CASSPSSGGLHTEAFF. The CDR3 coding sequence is TGTGCCAGCAGCCCCTCTAGCGGGGGGCTGCACACTGAAGCTTTCTTT.

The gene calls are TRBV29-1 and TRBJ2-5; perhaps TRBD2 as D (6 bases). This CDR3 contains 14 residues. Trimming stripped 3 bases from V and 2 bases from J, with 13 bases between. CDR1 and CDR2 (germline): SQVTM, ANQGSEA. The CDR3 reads CSVDGPGAQETQYF. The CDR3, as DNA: TGCAGCGTTGATGGTCCGGGAGCGCAAGAGACCCAGTACTTC.

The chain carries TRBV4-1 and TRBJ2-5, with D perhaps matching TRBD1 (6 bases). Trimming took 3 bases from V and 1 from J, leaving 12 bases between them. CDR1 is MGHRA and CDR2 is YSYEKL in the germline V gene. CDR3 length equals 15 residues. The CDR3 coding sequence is TGCGCCAGCAGCCAGCAATACAGGGCCCAAGAGACCCAGTACTTC. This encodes CASSQQYRAQETQYF.

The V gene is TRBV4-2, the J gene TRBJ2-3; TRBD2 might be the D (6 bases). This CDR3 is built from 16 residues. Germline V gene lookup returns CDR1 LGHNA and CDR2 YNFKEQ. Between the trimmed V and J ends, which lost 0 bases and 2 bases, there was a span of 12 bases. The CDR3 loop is CASSQEEGPLTDTQYF. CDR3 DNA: TGTGCCAGCAGCCAAGAGGAGGGGCCCCTCACAGATACGCAGTATTTT.

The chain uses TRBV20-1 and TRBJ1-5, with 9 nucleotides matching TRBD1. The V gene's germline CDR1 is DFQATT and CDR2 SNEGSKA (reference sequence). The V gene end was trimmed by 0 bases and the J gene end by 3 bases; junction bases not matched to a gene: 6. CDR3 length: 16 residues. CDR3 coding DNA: TGCAGTGCTAGAGACCCCGGGACAGGGCTCAATCAGCCCCAGCATTTT. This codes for CSARDPGTGLNQPQHF.

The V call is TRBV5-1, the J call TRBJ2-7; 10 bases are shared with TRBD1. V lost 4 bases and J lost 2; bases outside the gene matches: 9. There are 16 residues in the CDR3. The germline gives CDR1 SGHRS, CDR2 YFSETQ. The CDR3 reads CASSPPIGTGAYEQYF. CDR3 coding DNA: TGCGCCAGCAGCCCACCTATCGGGACAGGGGCCTACGAGCAGTACTTC. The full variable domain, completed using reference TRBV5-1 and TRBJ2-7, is KAGVTQTPRYLIKTRGQQVTLSCSPISGHRSVSWYQQTPGQGLQFLFEYFSETQRNKGNFPGRFSGRQFSNSRSEMNVSTLELGDSALYLCASSPPIGTGAYEQYFGPGTRLTVT.

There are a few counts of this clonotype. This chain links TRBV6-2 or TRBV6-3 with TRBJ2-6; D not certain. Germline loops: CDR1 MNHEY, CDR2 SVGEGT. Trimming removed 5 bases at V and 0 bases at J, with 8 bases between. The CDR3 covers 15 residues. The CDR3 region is CASSRGGSGANVLTF. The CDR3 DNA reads TGTGCCAGCAGTCGAGGTGGCTCTGGGGCCAACGTCCTGACTTTC.

The CDR3 sequence: CATSDLPYGGVGYNEQFF. As DNA, the CDR3 is TGTGCCACCAGTGATTTGCCTTATGGAGGGGTAGGCTACAATGAGCAGTTCTTC. This chain uses TRBV24-1 with TRBJ2-1, with TRBD2 as a possible D gene (6 bases). Trimming cost V 0 bases and J 3 bases, with 17 bases left between them. Germline V CDR1 and CDR2: KGHDR, SFDVKD. CDR3 length equals 18 residues.

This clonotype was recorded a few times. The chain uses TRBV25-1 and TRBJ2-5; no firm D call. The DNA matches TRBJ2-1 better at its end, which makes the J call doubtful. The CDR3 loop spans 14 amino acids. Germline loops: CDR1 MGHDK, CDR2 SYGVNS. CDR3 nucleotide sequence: TGTGCCAACCTCGGCGGCCGCCTCTACAATGAGCAGTTCTTC. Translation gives CANLGGRLYNEQFF.

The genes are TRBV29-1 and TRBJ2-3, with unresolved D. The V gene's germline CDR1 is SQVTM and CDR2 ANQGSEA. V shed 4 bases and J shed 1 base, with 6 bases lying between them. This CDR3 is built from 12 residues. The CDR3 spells CSVVYGTDTQYF. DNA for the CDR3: TGCAGCGTTGTTTACGGCACAGATACGCAGTATTTT.

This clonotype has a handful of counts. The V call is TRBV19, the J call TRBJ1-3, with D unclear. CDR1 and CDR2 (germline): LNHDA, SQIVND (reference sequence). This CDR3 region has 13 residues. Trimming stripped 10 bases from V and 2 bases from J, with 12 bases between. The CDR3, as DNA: TGTGCCACTACCTGGATGGCTGGAAACACCATATATTTT. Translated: CATTWMAGNTIYF.

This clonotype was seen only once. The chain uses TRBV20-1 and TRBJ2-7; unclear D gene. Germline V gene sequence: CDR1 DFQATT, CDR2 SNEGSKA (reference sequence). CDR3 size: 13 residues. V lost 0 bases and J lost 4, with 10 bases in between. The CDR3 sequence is CSARDRQEYEQYF. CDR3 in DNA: TGCAGTGCTAGAGATCGCCAGGAATACGAGCAGTACTTC.

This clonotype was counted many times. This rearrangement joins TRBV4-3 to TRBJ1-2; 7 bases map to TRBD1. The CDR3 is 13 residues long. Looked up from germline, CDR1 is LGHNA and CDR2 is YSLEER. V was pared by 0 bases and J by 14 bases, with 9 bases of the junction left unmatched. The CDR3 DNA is TGCGCCAGCAGCCAAGAGCTCAGGGGGAAAATAACCTTC. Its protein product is CASSQELRGKITF.

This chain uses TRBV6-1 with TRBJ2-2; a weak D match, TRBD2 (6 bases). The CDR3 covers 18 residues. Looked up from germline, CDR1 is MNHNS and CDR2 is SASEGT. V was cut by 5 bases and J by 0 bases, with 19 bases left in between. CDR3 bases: TGTGCCAGCAGTCCTTGGGACTTCTCTATCGCGAACACCGGGGAGCTGTTTTTT. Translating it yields CASSPWDFSIANTGELFF.

The CDR3 DNA reads as TGTGCCAGCAGCTTAGGGCTGCACACCGGGGAGCTGTTTTTT. Translating it yields CASSLGLHTGELFF. The chain has TRBV7-2 and TRBJ2-2; D is ambiguous. V dropped 1 base and J dropped 3 bases, with 6 bases sitting between them. CDR3 length: 14 residues. Per germline, CDR1 SGHTA and CDR2 FQGNSA. Full variable domain (missing parts from reference TRBV7-2 and TRBJ2-2): GAGVSQSPSNKVTEKGKDVELRCDPISGHTALYWYRQSLGQGLEFLIYFQGNSAPDKSGLPSDRFSAERTGGSVSTLTIQRTQQEDSAVYLCASSLGLHTGELFFGEGSRLTVL.